One and the same sample provided the 24 T cell receptor beta chains below, sequenced in a study of blood T cell repertoires in COVID-19. Method: immunoSEQ multiplex PCR; TCRdb's copy keeps in-frame clones and lacks some. The sample shows some 54,000 clones, roughly 80% of them seen only once. Sequencing used peripheral blood. The origin of the receptors is a woman in her sixties or seventies with acute or convalescent COVID-19.

V usage is TRBV5-6 and J usage is TRBJ1-6; 7 positions agree with TRBD1. Germline V gene data show CDR1 as SGHDT and CDR2 as YYEEEE. This CDR3 has 14 amino acids. Unmatched junction bases numbered 9, after V lost 4 bases and J lost 11 bases. The CDR3 loop reads CASSVTGVVAPLHF. The CDR3 nucleotides are TGTGCCAGCAGCGTAACAGGGGTAGTTGCACCCCTCCACTTT.

V usage is TRBV28 and J usage is TRBJ1-2; no definite D call. V gave up 6 bases and J gave up 5 bases, with 19 bases separating them. Germline assignment: CDR1 MDHEN and CDR2 SYDVKM. This CDR3 region has 15 residues. The CDR3 DNA follows: TGTGCCAGCAGGGAAAACGGGAAATGGGGATATGGCTACACCTTC. Its protein product is CASRENGKWGYGYTF.

The V and J genes are TRBV12-3 or TRBV12-4 and TRBJ1-5; TRBD1 might be the D (6 bases). The CDR3 totals 13 residues. Trimming pared 4 bases from V and 7 bases from J, leaving 11 bases between. CDR3 DNA: TGTGCCAGCAGTTCCGGGGGGCGGCAGCCCCAGCATTTT. This codes for CASSSGGRQPQHF.

V usage is TRBV11-3 and J usage is TRBJ2-6, with D tentatively TRBD1 (6 bases). Germline loops: CDR1 SGHNT, CDR2 YENEEA. The CDR3 has 16 amino acids. V was cut by 5 bases and J by 0 bases, with 11 bases left in between. CDR3 in DNA: TGTGCCAGCAGCAGAGGACAGTACTCTGGGGCCAACGTCCTGACTTTC. It codes for CASSRGQYSGANVLTF.

The chain recombines TRBV18 with TRBJ1-2; TRBD1 matches 10 bases. The V gene end was trimmed by 3 bases and the J gene end by 2 bases; junction bases not matched to a gene: 12. The CDR3 extends over 18 amino acids. Per the germline V gene, CDR1 is KGHSH and CDR2 is LQKENI. The CDR3 protein is CASSPATGGLTKNYGYTF. The CDR3 DNA sequence: TGTGCCAGCTCACCGGCGACAGGGGGCCTGACTAAAAACTATGGCTACACCTTC.

This clone was recorded a few times. The rearrangement uses TRBV12-2 and TRBJ1-1; TRBD1 is taken as the D call from the table, unchecked against the DNA. TRBV12-2 is reported as a pseudogene. The CDR3 has 15 amino acids. The CDR3 DNA reads TGTGCAAGTCGCTTAGCGGGACAGGGGGCGTATAGAGCTTTCTTT. It specifies CASRLAGQGAYRAFF.

The chain has TRBV2 and TRBJ2-7, with D possibly matching TRBD2 (6 bases). This CDR3 region has 14 residues. Trimming cost V 6 bases and J 6 bases, with 18 bases left between them. Germline-derived CDR1 and CDR2 are SNHLY and FYNNEI. The CDR3 DNA sequence: TGTGCCAGCAGCTGGGACTCGGGCGCTATCGAGCAGTACTTC. Amino acid sequence: CASSWDSGAIEQYF.

This clone was detected once. In nucleotides, the CDR3 is TGTGCCAGCGTTACATGGGAGGACCTCGATGGCTACACCTTC. Protein product: CASVTWEDLDGYTF. This rearrangement joins TRBV7-9 to TRBJ1-2; D is undetermined. Per germline, CDR1 SEHNR and CDR2 FQNEAQ (reference sequence). Trimming removed 8 bases at V and 6 bases at J, with 19 bases between. CDR3 length equals 14 residues. Complete variable domain (other parts from reference TRBV7-9 and TRBJ1-2): DTGVSQNPRHKITKRGQNVTFRCDPISEHNRLYWYRQTLGQGPEFLTYFQNEAQLEKSRLLSDRFSAERPKGSFSTLEIQRTEQGDSAMYLCASVTWEDLDGYTFGSGTRLTVV.

In DNA form, the CDR3 reads TGTGCCAGCAGTTTTCTCCAGTCGAGGCAGCCCCAGCATTTT. Protein: CASSFLQSRQPQHF. V usage is TRBV28 and J usage is TRBJ1-5; unclear D gene. This CDR3 is built from 14 residues. V dropped 3 bases and J dropped 7 bases, with 13 bases sitting between them. The germline V gene encodes CDR1 MDHEN and CDR2 SYDVKM.

The V call is TRBV5-1, the J call TRBJ2-1; 8 positions agree with TRBD1. The CDR3 extends over 16 amino acids. Unmatched junction bases numbered 9, after V lost 4 bases and J lost 3 bases. CDR1 SGHRS and CDR2 YFSETQ come from the germline V gene. The DNA of the CDR3 is TGCGCCAGCAGCCTTATGGCAGGGGGCGACTACAATGAGCAGTTCTTC. Its protein is CASSLMAGGDYNEQFF. Based on the CDR3 plus reference TRBV5-1 and TRBJ2-1, the full variable domain is KAGVTQTPRYLIKTRGQQVTLSCSPISGHRSVSWYQQTPGQGLQFLFEYFSETQRNKGNFPGRFSGRQFSNSRSEMNVSTLELGDSALYLCASSLMAGGDYNEQFFGPGTRLTVL.

The chain uses TRBV7-2 and TRBJ2-7, with D possibly being TRBD2 (5 bases). The germline gives CDR1 SGHTA, CDR2 FQGNSA. Trimming removed 8 bases from V and 0 bases from J, with 17 bases in between. This CDR3 spans 15 amino acids. CDR3 residues: CASSYSGNPSYEQYF. CDR3 bases: TGTGCCAGCTCATACTCGGGGAATCCCTCCTACGAGCAGTACTTC.

The V and J genes are TRBV9 and TRBJ1-2; D is possibly TRBD1 (5 bases). The V gene lost 4 bases and the J gene lost 5 bases, with 24 bases spanning the gap. In germline, CDR1 is SGDLS, CDR2 YYNGEE. The CDR3 runs 17 residues. The CDR3 nucleotides are TGTGCCAGCAGCCCAGGCGAACGACAGCTGCCTTCGTATGGCTACACCTTC. Translated: CASSPGERQLPSYGYTF.

This chain's CDR3 is CASSEVVTEGATQYF. In DNA, the CDR3 is TGTGCCAGCAGTGAAGTAGTGACAGAGGGGGCAACCCAGTACTTC. This sequence joins TRBV2 and TRBJ2-5, with 7 bases lining up with TRBD1. CDR3 size: 15 residues. Germline V gene sequence: CDR1 SNHLY, CDR2 FYNNEI. V trimming: 1 base; J trimming: 8 bases; junction bases outside the gene matches: 10.

The chain combines TRBV2 with TRBJ2-5; tentative D call: TRBD2 (5 bases). This CDR3 region has 12 residues. Between the trimmed V and J ends, which lost 6 bases and 5 bases, there was a span of 10 bases. From germline, CDR1 is SNHLY and CDR2 FYNNEI. In DNA, the CDR3 is TGTGCCAGCAGGGAGGTTTCGGAGACCCAGTACTTC. It encodes CASREVSETQYF.

The rearrangement uses TRBV9 and TRBJ2-1; D possibly corresponds to TRBD2 (6 bases). Germline assignment: CDR1 SGDLS and CDR2 YYNGEE. The V and J ends lost 4 bases and 6 bases respectively, with 14 bases between them. The CDR3 is made up of 14 amino acids. The CDR3 sequence: CASSPREAGNEQFF. CDR3 sequence (DNA): TGTGCCAGCAGCCCTCGGGAAGCGGGCAATGAGCAGTTCTTC.

This sequence joins TRBV18 and TRBJ1-4, with D tentatively TRBD1 (5 bases). The V and J ends lost 0 bases and 8 bases respectively, with 10 bases between them. Germline loops: CDR1 KGHSH, CDR2 LQKENI. The CDR3 has 14 residues. CDR3 loop: CASSPPGDREKLFF. The DNA for the CDR3 is TGTGCCAGCTCACCACCAGGGGATCGGGAAAAACTGTTTTTT.

The chain employs TRBV7-8 and TRBJ2-1, with 10 bases matching TRBD2. Germline V gene lookup returns CDR1 SGHVS and CDR2 FQNEAQ. Unmatched junction bases numbered 5, after V lost 3 bases and J lost 9 bases. There are 14 residues in the CDR3. The CDR3, as DNA: TGTGCCAGCAGCTTCGGGACTAGCGAGGCTGAGCAGTTCTTC. Its protein is CASSFGTSEAEQFF. The variable domain in full, completed from reference TRBV7-8 and TRBJ2-1, reads GAGVSQSPRYKVAKRGQDVALRCDPISGHVSLFWYQQALGQGPEFLTYFQNEAQLDKSGLPSDRFFAERPEGSVSTLKIQRTQQEDSAVYLCASSFGTSEAEQFFGPGTRLTVL.

The V call is TRBV3-1 (or the pseudogene TRBV3-2), the J call TRBJ1-1; 10 bases line up with TRBD1. CDR1 and CDR2 (germline): LGHDT, YNNKEL (reference sequence). CDR3 length: 18 residues. The V segment lost 6 bases and the J segment 1 base; nucleotides outside the gene matches: 14. CDR3 residues: CASRMTGGMGPGNTEAFF. The CDR3 nucleotides read TGTGCCAGCAGAATGACAGGGGGCATGGGGCCCGGGAACACTGAAGCTTTCTTT.

The chain joins TRBV12-3 or TRBV12-4 to TRBJ2-7; D is perhaps TRBD2 (6 bases). This CDR3 is 12 amino acids long. Trimming stripped 7 bases from V and 4 bases from J, with 11 bases between. This CDR3 reads CASTRDSYEQYF. In nucleotides, the CDR3 is TGTGCCAGCACACGGGACTCGTACGAGCAGTACTTC.

With regard to this clone: The same CDR3 arises from other DNA sequences in this sample as well. The chain carries TRBV7-2 and TRBJ2-1, with 7 bases fitting TRBD2. The CDR3 has 13 amino acids. In germline, CDR1 is SGHTA, CDR2 FQGNSA. V gave up 1 base and J gave up 10 bases; unmatched junction bases: 4. The CDR3 region is CASSLGLAGEQFF. The CDR3 DNA reads as TGTGCCAGCAGCTTAGGGTTAGCGGGCGAGCAGTTCTTC. Using reference TRBV7-2 and TRBJ2-1 for the parts outside the CDR3, the full variable domain is GAGVSQSPSNKVTEKGKDVELRCDPISGHTALYWYRQSLGQGLEFLIYFQGNSAPDKSGLPSDRFSAERTGGSVSTLTIQRTQQEDSAVYLCASSLGLAGEQFFGPGTRLTVL.

The genes are TRBV12-5 and TRBJ1-1, with D possibly being TRBD1 (6 bases). CDR3 length: 13 residues. The V gene's germline CDR1 is LGHNT and CDR2 FRNRAP. With 2 bases removed from V and 10 bases from J, the gap between germline ends came to 14 bases. CDR3 in DNA: TGTGCTAGTGGTTTGTCGGACAGACTCTTAGCTTTCTTT. Encoded protein: CASGLSDRLLAFF.

The genes are TRBV24-1 and TRBJ2-1; a possible D gene is TRBD2 (5 bases). The CDR3 spans 16 residues. Looked up from germline, CDR1 is KGHDR and CDR2 is SFDVKD. The V and J ends lost 4 bases and 3 bases respectively, with 15 bases between them. The CDR3 sequence is CATSERRSIDYNEQFF. Here the CDR3 DNA reads TGTGCCACCAGTGAAAGGAGGTCGATCGACTACAATGAGCAGTTCTTC.

The chain uses TRBV28 and TRBJ2-1; 8 bases map to TRBD2. The CDR3 sequence is 15 residues long. Germline lookup yields CDR1 MDHEN and CDR2 SYDVKM. After removal of 3 bases from V and 2 bases from J, the junction contained 3 bases not matched to a gene. CDR3 nucleotides: TGTGCCAGCAGTTTGTACGGGAGGGCCTACAATGAGCAGTTCTTC. Its translation: CASSLYGRAYNEQFF.

This rearrangement joins TRBV5-4 to TRBJ1-2; D unclear. The CDR3 is 12 amino acids. V lost 1 base, J lost 5 bases, and 6 bases lay in between. The germline CDR1 and CDR2 sequences are SGHNT and YYREEE (reference sequence). Written as DNA, the CDR3 is TGTGCCAGCAGCTTGAACATATATGGCTACACCTTC. This sequence encodes CASSLNIYGYTF.